This T cell receptor (beta chain) is drawn from a study of blood T cells in healthy people across ages. Points on this clonotype: Its matching antigen is unknown.

Each donor had ten milliliters of peripheral blood drawn. A minimum of 6 micrograms of total RNA was extracted per sample. Next came a second PCR, run for about 7 to 12 cycles, which used a sample-barcoded 5' primer along with a J-beta primer mix. Each CDR3 protein gets one entry after TCRdb re-called the 5' RACE reads with MiXCR. The table includes 980,000 or so distinct CDR3 sequences, 45% to 50% detected once. The study, taken as a whole, reports: TCR beta diversity was tightly associated with the proportion of naive T cells. TCR beta diversity per million T cells fell roughly linearly with age.

Sequencing was carried out using blood. The receptor's source is a young man in good health.

DNA of the CDR3: TGTGCCAGCAGCTTACCTCCGGGTAGTTCTCTGTTCTTC. It translates to CASSLPPGSSLFF. V usage is TRBV7-9 and J usage is TRBJ2-1; D unresolved. Looked up from germline, CDR1 is SEHNR and CDR2 is FQNEAQ (reference sequence). V was clipped by 2 bases and J by 15 bases, with 17 bases between them. The CDR3 consists of 13 residues.